These 22 T cell receptor beta chains came from one sample sequenced in a study of early T cells in non-severe SARS-CoV-2 infection. In TCRdb, the 5' RACE reads were re-called with MiXCR into one record per CDR3 protein. The table includes 80,000 to 95,000 distinct CDR3 sequences, around 15% detected once. The sequencing sample was made of whole blood. Source of these receptors: an adult who was a healthcare worker with PCR-confirmed SARS-CoV-2 infection or an uninfected control (not recorded which).

This clonotype was recorded many times. The chain has TRBV4-1 and TRBJ2-1, with D perhaps given as TRBD1 or TRBD2 (5 bases each). V was trimmed by 0 bases and J by 8 bases, leaving 17 bases between them. CDR3 length equals 16 residues. Per germline, CDR1 MGHRA and CDR2 YSYEKL. For the CDR3, the DNA is TGCGCCAGCAGCCAAGATACAGGTACTAGGAGGCATGAGCAGTTCTTC. This codes for CASSQDTGTRRHEQFF.

This clonotype occurred many times. The rearrangement joins TRBV12-3 or TRBV12-4 to TRBJ2-3; tentatively, D is TRBD1 (6 bases). The CDR3 contains 13 residues. Trimming cost V 7 bases and J 3 bases, with 11 bases left between them. This CDR3 is CASTKGVTDTQYF. The CDR3 DNA follows: TGTGCCAGCACCAAGGGGGTGACAGATACGCAGTATTTT.

The sample holds many counts of this clonotype. The rearrangement links TRBV5-4 to TRBJ1-1, with 10 bases matching TRBD1. The CDR3 contains 19 residues. After removal of 4 bases from V and 0 bases from J, the junction contained 15 bases not matched to a gene. Per the germline V gene, CDR1 is SGHNT and CDR2 is YYREEE (reference sequence). CDR3 region: CASSPYPKRTGGVNTEAFF. CDR3 bases: TGTGCCAGCAGCCCCTACCCGAAGAGGACAGGGGGTGTGAACACTGAAGCTTTCTTT.

This clonotype has only a few counts. V and J are TRBV9 and TRBJ1-2; 7 positions match TRBD1. The J segment lost 3 bases and the V segment lost 3 bases, leaving 8 bases of the junction unmatched. Germline lookup yields CDR1 SGDLS and CDR2 YYNGEE. This CDR3 is built from 15 residues. The DNA of the CDR3 is TGTGCCAGCAGCGCGAACAGGGGTCGTGACTATGGCTACACCTTC. Translated, it gives CASSANRGRDYGYTF.

This clonotype was observed many times. The chain recombines TRBV7-8 with TRBJ2-4; perhaps TRBD1 as D (6 bases). Germline V gives CDR1 SGHVS, CDR2 FQNEAQ. This CDR3 region has 18 residues. With 2 bases removed from V and 0 bases from J, the gap between germline ends came to 17 bases. The CDR3 sequence is CASSLRRRQDLAKNIQYF. The DNA of the CDR3 is TGTGCCAGCAGCTTACGCAGGCGACAGGACCTAGCCAAAAACATTCAGTACTTC.

The rearrangement uses TRBV2 and TRBJ1-1; D may be TRBD1 (5 bases). Per germline, CDR1 SNHLY and CDR2 FYNNEI. Trimming took off 6 bases at V and 0 bases at J, with 20 bases between the two ends. This CDR3 has 17 amino acids. CDR3 bases: TGTGCCAGCAGACTTAAAGAACAGGAGTACCTGAACACTGAAGCTTTCTTT. Translating it yields CASRLKEQEYLNTEAFF.

This clonotype has more than one count but fewer than ten. The chain couples TRBV10-3 to TRBJ2-3; 7 bases match TRBD1. CDR3 size: 13 residues. Looked up from germline, CDR1 is ENHRY and CDR2 is SYGVKD. Losses at the gene ends were 11 bases for V and 0 bases for J; bases not matched to a gene: 5. CDR3 region: CALKGQSTDTQYF. The CDR3 nucleotides are TGTGCCCTAAAGGGACAGAGCACAGATACGCAGTATTTT.

The rearrangement uses TRBV29-1 and TRBJ1-4; no clear D gene. Trimming cost V 7 bases and J 6 bases, with 6 bases left between them. The V gene's germline CDR1 is SQVTM and CDR2 ANQGSEA. This CDR3 has 10 residues. In DNA, the CDR3 is TGCAGCGGCTTGGATGAAAAACTGTTTTTT. This translates into CSGLDEKLFF.

The rearrangement joins TRBV25-1 to TRBJ1-2; no clear D gene. Trimming stripped 7 bases from V and 8 bases from J, with 17 bases between. The CDR3 has 13 amino acids. Germline assignment: CDR1 MGHDK and CDR2 SYGVNS. This CDR3 reads CASTNPATGGYTF. CDR3 in DNA: TGTGCCAGCACCAATCCAGCGACCGGAGGCTACACCTTC.

This clonotype occurred once. The rearrangement links TRBV2 to TRBJ2-2; TRBD1 matches at 7 bases. The CDR3 covers 14 residues. V gave up 4 bases and J gave up 2 bases; unmatched junction bases: 1. Germline V gene lookup returns CDR1 SNHLY and CDR2 FYNNEI. The CDR3 bases are TGTGCCAGCAGTGGACAGGGCAACACCGGGGAGCTGTTTTTT. It codes for CASSGQGNTGELFF.

This clonotype was found many times. The gene calls are TRBV7-7 and TRBJ2-5; D is unclear. Germline V lookup: CDR1 SSHAT, CDR2 FNYEAQ (reference sequence). Deletions cut 1 base from V and 1 base from J, with 10 bases between. The CDR3 length is 15 residues. The CDR3: CASSLGATGQETQYF. CDR3 nucleotides: TGTGCCAGCAGCTTAGGGGCGACCGGCCAAGAGACCCAGTACTTC. Full variable domain (outside the CDR3, taken from reference TRBV7-7 and TRBJ2-5): GAGVSQSPRYKVTKRGQDVTLRCDPISSHATLYWYQQALGQGPEFLTYFNYEAQPDKSGLPSDRFSAERPEGSISTLTIQRTEQRDSAMYRCASSLGATGQETQYFGPGTRLLVL.

This clonotype has a handful of counts. The V and J genes are TRBV10-3 and TRBJ1-1, with D possibly TRBD1 on 6 matching bases. V was trimmed by 6 bases and J by 1 base, leaving 9 bases between them. Germline V gene sequence: CDR1 ENHRY, CDR2 SYGVKD. The CDR3 spans 13 residues. The CDR3: CAIRGQGNTEAFF. Written as DNA, the CDR3 is TGTGCCATCAGGGGACAAGGGAACACTGAAGCTTTCTTT.

The V and J genes are TRBV12-3 or TRBV12-4 and TRBJ2-3; 8 bases match TRBD2. J lost 1 base, V lost 1 base, and 1 base had no gene match. The CDR3 sequence is 15 residues long. In nucleotides, the CDR3 is TGTGCCAGCAGTTTAGGTAGCGGGGGCACAGATACGCAGTATTTT. The encoded protein is CASSLGSGGTDTQYF.

The chain links TRBV6-1 to TRBJ2-1, with 11 bases lining up with TRBD2. The CDR3 is 17 residues long. With 1 base clipped from V and 2 bases from J, the junction kept 4 bases outside the gene matches. The germline CDR1 and CDR2 sequences are MNHNS and SASEGT. The CDR3 DNA follows: TGTGCCAGCAGTGAAGTAGGTAGCGGGGGGGCCTACAATGAGCAGTTCTTC. Translating gives CASSEVGSGGAYNEQFF.

The chain carries TRBV5-1 and TRBJ2-7; the match to TRBD1 covers 9 bases. CDR1 and CDR2 (germline): SGHRS, YFSETQ. The CDR3 is 14 amino acids. The ends lost 4 bases at V and 7 bases at J; junction bases unmatched: 9. CDR3 sequence: CASSPQPTGGEQYV. CDR3 coding DNA: TGCGCCAGCAGCCCACAACCGACAGGGGGAGAGCAGTACGTC.

This clonotype was seen a few times. V is TRBV20-1 and J is TRBJ2-5, with D possibly matching TRBD2 (6 bases). The CDR3 is made up of 14 amino acids. Trimming shortened V by 6 bases and J by 2 bases, and 16 bases separated the two germline ends. Per the germline V gene, CDR1 is DFQATT and CDR2 is SNEGSKA (reference sequence). The CDR3 protein is CSAGQRAVQETQYF. CDR3 nucleotide sequence: TGCAGTGCCGGGCAGCGGGCCGTTCAAGAGACCCAGTACTTC.

Many counts were recorded for this clonotype. The chain carries TRBV20-1 and TRBJ2-3, with D possibly matching TRBD1 (6 bases). Trimming shortened V by 0 bases and J by 2 bases, and 15 bases separated the two germline ends. Germline V gene lookup returns CDR1 DFQATT and CDR2 SNEGSKA (reference sequence). The CDR3 covers 16 residues. DNA for the CDR3: TGCAGTGCTAGAGATTCCTCGGGACACCACACAGATACGCAGTATTTT. Its protein is CSARDSSGHHTDTQYF.

This clonotype has ten or more counts. The genes are TRBV18 and TRBJ1-1; 7 bases fit TRBD1. J was trimmed by 2 bases and V by 3 bases; bases with no gene match: 9. This CDR3 region has 16 residues. Germline lookup yields CDR1 KGHSH and CDR2 LQKENI. The CDR3 bases are TGTGCCAGCTCACCTAGCGCGGGACAGAGAAACACTGAAGCTTTCTTT. Its translation: CASSPSAGQRNTEAFF. The whole variable domain, filled in from reference TRBV18 and TRBJ1-1, reads NAGVMQNPRHLVRRRGQEARLRCSPMKGHSHVYWYRQLPEEGLKFMVYLQKENIIDESGMPKERFSAEFPKEGPSILRIQQVVRGDSAAYFCASSPSAGQRNTEAFFGQGTRLTVV.

This clonotype was recorded at least ten times. The V and J genes are TRBV6-1 and TRBJ2-7; D remains ambiguous. Trimming removed 0 bases from V and 0 bases from J, with 6 bases in between. Per germline, CDR1 MNHNS and CDR2 SASEGT. The CDR3 totals 14 residues. Here the CDR3 reads CASSEAGSSYEQYV. The DNA for the CDR3 is TGTGCCAGCAGTGAAGCAGGTAGCTCCTACGAGCAGTACGTC.

This chain links TRBV11-2 with TRBJ2-4; D is unresolved. Germline CDR1 reads SGHAT; CDR2 reads FQNNGV. V was pared by 5 bases and J by 2 bases, with 10 bases between. This CDR3 spans 14 amino acids. The CDR3 sequence is CASSPSSPKNIQYF. The CDR3 nucleotides read TGTGCCAGCAGCCCTTCCTCTCCCAAAAACATTCAGTACTTC.

This clonotype has a handful of counts. The V and J genes are TRBV27 and TRBJ2-1, with D possibly being TRBD1 (5 bases). The CDR3 runs to 10 residues. Germline V CDR1 and CDR2: MNHEY, SMNVEV (reference sequence). V was clipped by 8 bases and J by 10 bases, with 9 bases between them. CDR3 in DNA: TGTGCCAGCCTGGGGCGCGAGCAGTTCTTC. The encoded protein is CASLGREQFF.

The chain links TRBV6-5 to TRBJ1-2; TRBD1 matches at 9 bases. V was pared by 10 bases and J by 7 bases, with 13 bases of the junction left unmatched. The CDR3 is 14 amino acids. Germline CDR1 MNHEY, CDR2 SVGAGI. CDR3 coding DNA: TGTGCCACCCACATGGGGACAGGGTTTTCTGGCTACACCTTC. This sequence encodes CATHMGTGFSGYTF.